This TCR beta chain derives from a study of blood T cell repertoires in COVID-19. Turning to the study itself: Samples came from the United States, Italy and Spain, spanning acute and convalescent COVID-19. Nucleic acid was either cDNA or gDNA, and it came from T cells, B-cell-depleted T cells, or PBMCs.

Original data processing: Estimation of nucleated cell counts relied on the amplification of reference gene primers. The method was immunoSEQ multiplex PCR; TCRdb's version includes in-frame clones alone and lacks a portion of them. D and trimming come from the DNA, and the V and J calls and clone size come from that table. The table shows over 100,000 clones, with more than 80% occurring only once. Specimen: peripheral blood. The sequence derives from a human donor in a cohort sampled during active COVID-19.

Here the CDR3 DNA reads TGCGCCAGCAGCTTGAGTGGGGGGGTTATTAGGCAGTACTTC. The encoded protein is CASSLSGGVIRQYF. This chain joins TRBV5-1 and TRBJ2-7, with TRBD2 matching over 7 bases. Germline V CDR1 and CDR2: SGHRS, YFSETQ. The CDR3 runs 14 residues. Losses at the gene ends were 1 base for V and 9 bases for J; bases not matched to a gene: 10.